The 14 T cell receptor beta chains below come from one sample, sequenced in a study of blood T cell repertoires in COVID-19. TCRdb keeps only in-frame clones here, not all; method: immunoSEQ multiplex PCR. The top ten clones hold 1.9% of a sample with 150,000 to 200,000 clones, about nine tenths of them seen once. Material for sequencing was peripheral blood. All receptors derive from a man aged 18 to 29 who had recovered from COVID-19.

The chain couples TRBV9 to TRBJ1-6, with 8 bases identical to TRBD1. V shed 4 bases and J 8 bases; nucleotides not matched to a gene: 8. This CDR3 spans 15 amino acids. CDR1 SGDLS and CDR2 YYNGEE come from the germline V gene. The CDR3: CASSRDRQLDSPLHF. The CDR3 nucleotides read TGTGCCAGCAGCCGGGACAGGCAGTTGGATTCACCCCTCCACTTT.

The chain uses TRBV3-1 (or the pseudogene TRBV3-2) and TRBJ1-6; D is perhaps TRBD1 (6 bases). Trimming stripped 3 bases from V and 13 bases from J, with 10 bases between. Looked up from germline, CDR1 is LGHDT and CDR2 is YNNKEL (reference sequence). CDR3 length: 12 residues. The CDR3 DNA reads as TGTGCCAGCAGCCACAGGGGAGGGCCCCTCCACTTT. Amino acid sequence: CASSHRGGPLHF.

In DNA, the CDR3 is TGCGCCAGCAGCTTGGACGGAACAGGGTCCACCGGGGAGCTGTTTTTT. Its translation is CASSLDGTGSTGELFF. V gene TRBV5-1 combines with J gene TRBJ2-2; maybe TRBD1 (6 bases). The germline CDR1 and CDR2 sequences are SGHRS and YFSETQ. Trimming removed 0 bases at V and 4 bases at J, with 13 bases between. CDR3 length: 16 amino acids.

This sequence joins TRBV27 and TRBJ1-5, with TRBD1 identical over 7 bases. The CDR3 has 15 amino acids. The junction had 5 bases not matched to a gene; V was cut back by 6 bases and J by 0 bases. The germline V gene encodes CDR1 MNHEY and CDR2 SMNVEV (reference sequence). CDR3: CASSTTGYSNQPQHF. The CDR3 DNA is TGTGCCAGCAGCACGACAGGGTATAGCAATCAGCCCCAGCATTTT.

The CDR3 nucleotides read TGTGCCATCACAGAGCGGGAGGGCCTGAGCTCCTACAATGAGCAGTTCTTC. Translating it yields CAITEREGLSSYNEQFF. The V gene is TRBV2, the J gene TRBJ2-1; TRBD2 agrees at 10 bases. CDR1 is SNHLY, CDR2 FYNNEI, per germline. J gave up 0 bases and V 10 bases, and 12 bases lay outside the gene matches. CDR3 length equals 17 residues. The full variable domain, its missing parts supplied by reference TRBV2 and TRBJ2-1, is EPEVTQTPSHQVTQMGQEVILRCVPISNHLYFYWYRQILGQKVEFLVSFYNNEISEKSEIFDDQFSVERPDGSNFTLKIRSTKLEDSAMYFCAITEREGLSSYNEQFFGPGTRLTVL.

This sequence joins TRBV7-3 and TRBJ2-7, with TRBD2 as a possible D gene (5 bases). The CDR3 runs to 12 residues. CDR1 and CDR2 from the germline V gene are SGHTA and FQGTGA. The ends were cut back, 2 bases at V and 6 bases at J, with 8 bases in the middle. The CDR3 loop is CASSLGRGEQYF. CDR3 bases: TGTGCCAGCAGCTTAGGTCGGGGCGAGCAGTACTTC. Full variable domain (missing parts from reference TRBV7-3 and TRBJ2-7): GAGVSQTPSNKVTEKGKYVELRCDPISGHTALYWYRQSLGQGPEFLIYFQGTGAADDSGLPNDRFFAVRPEGSVSTLKIQRTERGDSAVYLCASSLGRGEQYFGPGTRLTVT.

The rearrangement links TRBV9 to TRBJ2-3; D is possibly TRBD2 (6 bases). V lost 3 bases to trimming and J lost 6 bases, with 17 bases between them. In germline, CDR1 is SGDLS, CDR2 YYNGEE. The CDR3 runs to 15 residues. CDR3 coding DNA: TGTGCCAGCAGCGAGAGGGACTCCACCTGGGATACGCAGTATTTT. Its protein product is CASSERDSTWDTQYF.

In its sample, this clone was seen once. The genes are TRBV28 and TRBJ2-7; perhaps TRBD1 as D (6 bases). V was clipped by 1 base and J by 2 bases, with 15 bases between them. The CDR3 length is 16 residues. The V gene's germline CDR1 is MDHEN and CDR2 SYDVKM. The DNA of the CDR3 is TGTGCCAGCAGTTTATTCCCCTCGGACAGAACCTACGAGCAGTACTTC. Encoded protein: CASSLFPSDRTYEQYF.

The CDR3 sequence: CASSLTRTSGSTADTQYF. The CDR3 nucleotides read TGTGCCAGCAGCTTAACTAGGACTAGCGGGAGTACCGCAGATACGCAGTATTTT. The chain is built from TRBV7-2 and TRBJ2-3; TRBD2 agrees at 13 bases. The V segment lost 2 bases and the J segment 4 bases; nucleotides outside the gene matches: 9. This CDR3 region has 18 residues. Germline CDR1 SGHTA, CDR2 FQGNSA.

This clone appeared once. The V and J genes are TRBV7-2 and TRBJ1-1; a possible D gene is TRBD1 (6 bases). Trimming left V 5 bases short and J 2 bases short, with 9 bases between. There are 13 residues in the CDR3. Germline values: CDR1 SGHTA, CDR2 FQGNSA. The CDR3 protein is CASSRDINTEAFF. CDR3 nucleotide sequence: TGTGCCAGCAGCCGGGACATAAACACTGAAGCTTTCTTT.

The chain combines TRBV10-3 with TRBJ2-1; D may be TRBD2 (7 bases). CDR1 is ENHRY and CDR2 is SYGVKD in the germline V gene. Trimming left V 8 bases short and J 4 bases short, with 18 bases between. The CDR3 runs to 15 residues. The CDR3 loop reads CAIQKGGGAYNEQFF. Here the CDR3 DNA reads TGTGCCATCCAAAAGGGAGGGGGAGCTTACAATGAGCAGTTCTTC.

The chain couples TRBV4-1 to TRBJ1-5; D possibly corresponds to TRBD1 (5 bases). From germline, CDR1 is MGHRA and CDR2 YSYEKL. V was trimmed by 6 bases and J by 2 bases, leaving 14 bases between them. The CDR3 loop spans 15 amino acids. The CDR3 is CASRGVGEGNQPQHF. CDR3 nucleotides: TGCGCCAGCAGAGGCGTGGGGGAGGGCAATCAGCCCCAGCATTTT.

This sequence joins TRBV5-6 and TRBJ2-1; 8 bases match TRBD1. This CDR3 spans 15 amino acids. Germline lookup yields CDR1 SGHDT and CDR2 YYEEEE. V shed 4 bases and J 7 bases; nucleotides not matched to a gene: 10. The CDR3 nucleotides are TGTGCCAGCAGCCAGGACAGGGCCCAATTTAATGAGCAGTTCTTC. It yields the protein CASSQDRAQFNEQFF.

The gene calls are TRBV10-2 and TRBJ2-2; 7 nucleotides match TRBD1. This CDR3 region has 13 residues. Germline CDR1 WSHSY, CDR2 SAAADI. J gave up 5 bases and V 6 bases, and 3 bases lay outside the gene matches. The CDR3 protein is CASSLQGTGELFF. CDR3 sequence (DNA): TGCGCCAGCAGCCTACAGGGGACCGGGGAGCTGTTTTTT.